These 28 T cell receptor beta chains came from one sample sequenced in a study of cytomegalovirus exposure and HLA in healthy donors. The study ran its PCR with 60 Vbeta and 13 Jbeta primers. The assay was immunoSEQ multiplex PCR, and TCRdb's table has in-frame clones only and misses some. Here the sample spans around 160,000 clones, 75% to 80% being singletons. Specimen: PBMCs. The source of these receptors is a woman aged 40 to 50 in good health and CMV-seropositive.

The rearrangement links TRBV15 to TRBJ2-3, with 9 bases that match TRBD2. CDR3 length equals 15 residues. Germline loops: CDR1 LNHNV, CDR2 YYDKDF (reference sequence). The J segment lost 4 bases and the V segment lost 1 base, leaving 3 bases of the junction unmatched. The CDR3 DNA reads TGTGCCACCAGCAGAGGCGGGGGGGTTGCAGATACGCAGTATTTT. It specifies CATSRGGGVADTQYF.

The rearrangement uses TRBV4-3 and TRBJ2-7, with 10 bases identical to TRBD2. Unmatched junction bases numbered 5, after V lost 0 bases and J lost 3 bases. The CDR3 totals 16 residues. Germline CDR1 and CDR2: LGHNA and YSLEER. CDR3 sequence reads: CASSQEASGSLYEQYF. CDR3 in DNA: TGCGCCAGCAGCCAAGAGGCTAGCGGGAGTCTCTACGAGCAGTACTTC.

This clone was observed a few times. The chain uses TRBV9 and TRBJ2-4; 7 bases match TRBD1. Germline V CDR1 and CDR2: SGDLS, YYNGEE. Germline trimming cut 3 bases from V and 7 bases from J; bases unmatched to any gene: 7. This CDR3 contains 14 residues. In nucleotides, the CDR3 is TGTGCCAGCAGCGGGATTCGAGGGGGCAACATTCAGTACTTC. Translation: CASSGIRGGNIQYF.

The CDR3 here is CASSQGTSGSSDTQYF. The CDR3 region has the DNA TGTGCCAGCAGCCAAGGGACTAGCGGGAGTTCAGATACGCAGTATTTT. This chain connects TRBV4-2 to TRBJ2-3; 13 bases are shared with TRBD2. Germline V CDR1 and CDR2: LGHNA, YNFKEQ. The CDR3 totals 16 residues. V was pared by 1 base and J by 4 bases, with 2 bases of the junction left unmatched.

This clone was detected once. The J gene is TRBJ1-5, the V gene TRBV4-3, with 7 bases matching TRBD1. CDR1 and CDR2 (germline): LGHNA, YSLEER. This CDR3 has 15 amino acids. V was clipped by 2 bases and J by 5 bases; unmatched bases: 6. CDR3 sequence (DNA): TGCGCCAGCAGCCAAACAGGGGCGCTTTATCAGCCCCAGCATTTT. Translation gives CASSQTGALYQPQHF.

The chain's CDR3 is CAMGRGDEQFF. The CDR3, as DNA: TGTGCCATGGGGCGGGGGGATGAGCAGTTCTTC. The chain links TRBV10-3 to TRBJ2-1, with 8 bases lining up with TRBD2. Germline V gene lookup returns CDR1 ENHRY and CDR2 SYGVKD. V was pared by 9 bases and J by 8 bases, with 3 bases of the junction left unmatched. The CDR3 extends over 11 amino acids.

A remark on this clone: Distinct nucleotide sequences in the sample also encode this CDR3. The V and J genes are TRBV30 and TRBJ1-1; D is possibly TRBD1 (5 bases). The CDR3 loop spans 13 amino acids. Germline-derived CDR1 and CDR2 are GTSNPN and SVGIG (reference sequence). The ends were cut back, 3 bases at V and 1 base at J, with 9 bases in the middle. CDR3 coding DNA: TGTGCCTGGAGAGACCAGGGGAACACTGAAGCTTTCTTT. Encoded protein: CAWRDQGNTEAFF.

This chain links TRBV9 with TRBJ1-4, with D tentatively TRBD1 (6 bases). The germline V and J ends were trimmed by 0 bases and 5 bases, with 8 bases remaining between them. CDR1 SGDLS and CDR2 YYNGEE come from the germline V gene. This CDR3 is built from 14 residues. CDR3 protein: CASSVDRANEKLFF. The CDR3 DNA follows: TGTGCCAGCAGCGTAGACAGGGCGAATGAAAAACTGTTTTTT.

This clone appeared a few times. The chain employs TRBV2 and TRBJ2-5, with D possibly matching TRBD2 (6 bases). V dropped 3 bases and J dropped 1 base, with 12 bases sitting between them. The CDR3 has 15 residues. From germline, CDR1 is SNHLY and CDR2 FYNNEI. CDR3 DNA sequence: TGTGCCAGCAGTGAGCGGGGTACGATCCAAGAGACCCAGTACTTC. It is translated as CASSERGTIQETQYF.

There are a few counts of this clone. The genes are TRBV6-1 and TRBJ1-1; TRBD1 might be the D (5 bases). Germline CDR1 MNHNS, CDR2 SASEGT. V gave up 6 bases and J gave up 1 base, with 12 bases separating them. The CDR3 contains 14 residues. The DNA of the CDR3 is TGTGCCAGCAGACCAAGGGACTCGAACACTGAAGCTTTCTTT. Its translation is CASRPRDSNTEAFF.

The rearrangement joins TRBV19 to TRBJ1-1, with D perhaps matching TRBD1 (5 bases). CDR1 LNHDA and CDR2 SQIVND come from the germline V gene (reference sequence). V was shortened by 4 bases and J by 2 bases, with 14 bases between the two germline ends. This CDR3 is built from 15 residues. The CDR3 region is CASSTRQPLNTEAFF. The CDR3 region has the DNA TGTGCCAGTAGTACCAGACAGCCGCTCAACACTGAAGCTTTCTTT.

DNA for the CDR3: TGCGCCAGCAGCCAAGATCGAGGCCAGCCCCAGCATTTT. Translated: CASSQDRGQPQHF. V gene TRBV4-3 combines with J gene TRBJ1-5; the D is unclear. The CDR3 has 13 residues. The germline V gene has CDR1 LGHNA and CDR2 YSLEER. V was pared by 0 bases and J by 7 bases, with 7 bases between.

This clone was detected a few times. The rearrangement joins TRBV7-2 to TRBJ2-1; 8 nucleotides align to TRBD1. Losses at the gene ends were 5 bases for V and 6 bases for J; bases not matched to a gene: 3. This CDR3 is built from 13 residues. The germline CDR1 and CDR2 sequences are SGHTA and FQGNSA. This CDR3 is CASSLGTGNEQFF. The CDR3 DNA is TGTGCCAGCAGCCTCGGGACAGGCAATGAGCAGTTCTTC.

The chain is built from TRBV10-3 and TRBJ2-2, with TRBD2 matching over 8 bases. Germline CDR1 ENHRY, CDR2 SYGVKD. This CDR3 region has 14 residues. J gave up 1 base and V 7 bases, and 2 bases lay outside the gene matches. The CDR3 loop reads CAIKGLENTGELFF. Written as DNA, the CDR3 is TGTGCCATCAAGGGACTAGAGAACACCGGGGAGCTGTTTTTT.

The chain links TRBV6-4 to TRBJ1-1; D is unresolved. Germline CDR1 and CDR2: MRHNA and SNTAGT. CDR3 size: 14 residues. Trimming took 0 bases from V and 4 from J, leaving 9 bases between them. Here the CDR3 reads CASSDSWLSTEAFF. In DNA, the CDR3 is TGTGCCAGCAGTGACTCGTGGTTGAGCACTGAAGCTTTCTTT.

The chain employs TRBV7-2 and TRBJ2-7; 9 bases fit TRBD1. Germline assignment: CDR1 SGHTA and CDR2 FQGNSA. With 5 bases clipped from V and 3 bases from J, the junction kept 5 bases outside the gene matches. This CDR3 has 14 residues. For the CDR3, the DNA is TGTGCCAGCAGCCCCGGGACAGGGTTCTACGAGCAGTACTTC. As protein: CASSPGTGFYEQYF. The variable domain in full, completed from reference TRBV7-2 and TRBJ2-7, reads GAGVSQSPSNKVTEKGKDVELRCDPISGHTALYWYRQSLGQGLEFLIYFQGNSAPDKSGLPSDRFSAERTGGSVSTLTIQRTQQEDSAVYLCASSPGTGFYEQYFGPGTRLTVT.

The gene calls are TRBV18 and TRBJ2-1; 7 nucleotides align to TRBD1. The V gene end was trimmed by 6 bases and the J gene end by 5 bases; junction bases not matched to a gene: 10. The CDR3 runs 15 residues. Germline values: CDR1 KGHSH, CDR2 LQKENI. The CDR3 DNA reads TGTGCCAGCTCTTCAGGACAGGCCGGTCACAATGAGCAGTTCTTC. It yields the protein CASSSGQAGHNEQFF. Drawing the rest from reference TRBV18 and TRBJ2-1, the complete variable domain is NAGVMQNPRHLVRRRGQEARLRCSPMKGHSHVYWYRQLPEEGLKFMVYLQKENIIDESGMPKERFSAEFPKEGPSILRIQQVVRGDSAAYFCASSSGQAGHNEQFFGPGTRLTVL.

V and J are TRBV5-1 and TRBJ2-5; TRBD2 agrees at 8 bases. CDR3 length equals 17 residues. Germline-derived CDR1 and CDR2 are SGHRS and YFSETQ. V lost 0 bases to trimming and J lost 2 bases; unmatched junction nucleotides: 9. This CDR3 is CASSLAGGLAGQETQYF. CDR3 coding DNA: TGCGCCAGCAGCTTGGCCGGGGGCCTAGCGGGTCAAGAGACCCAGTACTTC. Filled out from reference TRBV5-1 and TRBJ2-5, the complete variable domain reads KAGVTQTPRYLIKTRGQQVTLSCSPISGHRSVSWYQQTPGQGLQFLFEYFSETQRNKGNFPGRFSGRQFSNSRSEMNVSTLELGDSALYLCASSLAGGLAGQETQYFGPGTRLLVL.

This chain joins TRBV9 and TRBJ1-1; the match to TRBD1 covers 8 bases. With 0 bases clipped from V and 7 bases from J, the junction kept 8 bases outside the gene matches. The germline CDR1 and CDR2 sequences are SGDLS and YYNGEE. CDR3 size: 15 residues. For the CDR3, the DNA is TGTGCCAGCAGCGTAGCAGCAGGGGGCGTCGGTGAAGCTTTCTTT. Amino acids: CASSVAAGGVGEAFF.

This rearrangement joins TRBV6-1 to TRBJ1-2; D remains ambiguous. The ends were cut back, 7 bases at V and 0 bases at J, with 9 bases in the middle. The CDR3 has 13 residues. The germline V gene encodes CDR1 MNHNS and CDR2 SASEGT. CDR3 nucleotide sequence: TGTGCCAGCAAAGAGTTAGCTAACTATGGCTACACCTTC. Translated, it gives CASKELANYGYTF.

The chain is built from TRBV11-3 and TRBJ1-1; TRBD1 might be the D (6 bases). The CDR3 consists of 14 residues. V was trimmed by 6 bases and J by 4 bases, leaving 15 bases between them. Germline V lookup: CDR1 SGHNT, CDR2 YENEEA. CDR3 sequence reads: CASRVQGGSTEAFF. As DNA, the CDR3 is TGTGCCAGCAGAGTACAGGGCGGGAGCACTGAAGCTTTCTTT. Variable domain in full (rest from reference TRBV11-3 and TRBJ1-1): EAGVVQSPRYKIIEKKQPVAFWCNPISGHNTLYWYLQNLGQGPELLIRYENEEAVDDSQLPKDRFSAERLKGVDSTLKIQPAELGDSAVYLCASRVQGGSTEAFFGQGTRLTVV.

This rearrangement joins TRBV18 to TRBJ1-1; TRBD1 aligns across 9 bases. Germline V gene lookup returns CDR1 KGHSH and CDR2 LQKENI. The CDR3 runs to 15 residues. With V trimmed by 3 bases and J by 3 bases, 5 bases remained unmatched. CDR3 region: CASSPGWDRDTEAFF. The CDR3, as DNA: TGTGCCAGCTCACCGGGCTGGGACAGGGACACTGAAGCTTTCTTT.

The chain employs TRBV5-1 and TRBJ1-6; maybe TRBD1 (5 bases). The CDR3 sequence is 15 residues long. The V end lost 1 base, the J end lost 4 bases, and 9 bases lay between the germline ends. Germline lookup yields CDR1 SGHRS and CDR2 YFSETQ. Here the CDR3 reads CASSLTGDYNSPLHF. The CDR3 DNA follows: TGCGCCAGCAGCTTGACAGGTGATTATAATTCACCCCTCCACTTT.

This sequence joins TRBV11-2 and TRBJ2-7, with 7 bases identical to TRBD1. With V trimmed by 5 bases and J by 0 bases, 4 bases remained unmatched. The CDR3 totals 14 residues. Germline V gene data show CDR1 as SGHAT and CDR2 as FQNNGV. The CDR3 sequence: CASSLGQFSYEQYF. The CDR3 DNA reads TGTGCCAGCAGCCTGGGACAGTTCTCCTACGAGCAGTACTTC.

CDR3 loop: CASGLVGGHTDTQYF. CDR3 bases: TGTGCTAGTGGTTTAGTGGGAGGTCACACAGATACGCAGTATTTT. The rearrangement links TRBV12-5 to TRBJ2-3; a possible D gene is TRBD2 (6 bases). V shed 3 bases and J shed 2 bases, with 12 bases lying between them. This CDR3 is built from 15 residues. Germline CDR1 is LGHNT and CDR2 is FRNRAP.

The chain has TRBV19 and TRBJ2-1; 8 positions agree with TRBD2. Germline V gene sequence: CDR1 LNHDA, CDR2 SQIVND (reference sequence). The CDR3 length is 17 residues. Losses at the gene ends were 3 bases for V and 4 bases for J; bases not matched to a gene: 11. DNA for the CDR3: TGTGCCAGTAGTATCCGCCGTGATAGCGGGACTTACAATGAGCAGTTCTTC. Translation gives CASSIRRDSGTYNEQFF.

CDR3: CAWSPSAYEQYF. The DNA of the CDR3 is TGTGCCTGGAGCCCCTCAGCCTACGAGCAGTACTTC. This rearrangement joins TRBV30 to TRBJ2-7; no definite D call. This CDR3 has 12 residues. V lost 3 bases and J lost 2, with 8 bases in between. Germline-derived CDR1 and CDR2 are GTSNPN and SVGIG (reference sequence). Drawing the rest from reference TRBV30 and TRBJ2-7, the complete variable domain is SQTIHQWPATLVQPVGSPLSLECTVEGTSNPNLYWYRQAAGRGLQLLFYSVGIGQISSEVPQNLSASRPQDRQFILSSKKLLLSDSGFYLCAWSPSAYEQYFGPGTRLTVT.

The rearrangement uses TRBV21-1 and TRBJ2-1; TRBD1, the D gene given by the table, was not confirmed from the DNA. TRBV21-1 is a pseudogene locus. CDR3 length: 14 amino acids. In DNA form, the CDR3 reads TGTGCCAGCAGCAAACGGACAGTGGTAGGTGAGCAGTTCTTC. Translating gives CASSKRTVVGEQFF.